The entry that follows covers one T cell receptor beta chain sequence. The data were produced by immunoSEQ multiplex PCR, yet TCRdb's version contains in-frame clones alone and is incomplete. The sample contains about 360,000 clones, more than 85% of which appear only once. The data originate from a study of blood T cell repertoires in COVID-19. Turning to the study itself: The cDNA or gDNA used as material had been derived from T cells, B-cell-depleted T cells, or PBMCs.

The CDR3 length is 14 residues. The ends were cut back, 5 bases at V and 4 bases at J, with 14 bases in the middle. The germline gives CDR1 MNHNY, CDR2 SVGAGI (reference sequence). Material: peripheral blood. The chain combines TRBV6-6 with TRBJ1-1; TRBD1 is a possible D gene (5 bases). The sequence derives from a human donor in a cohort sampled during active COVID-19. CDR3 nucleotides: TGTGCCAGCAGTCCTCAAGGGGTTGTCACTGAAGCTTTCTTT. This codes for CASSPQGVVTEAFF.